The present T cell receptor (beta chain) was sequenced within a study of blood T cell repertoires in COVID-19. The wider study: Sites across the United States, Italy and Spain contributed samples from acute and convalescent COVID-19. Sources were T cells, B-cell-depleted T cells, or PBMCs; the material itself was cDNA or gDNA.

The Seattle patients, enrolled during active infection, were followed longitudinally. How the authors handled the data: Scientists estimated how many nucleated cells there were by amplifying reference gene primers. The method was immunoSEQ multiplex PCR; TCRdb's version includes in-frame clones alone and lacks a portion of them. V and J calls and clone size are those listed in that table; D and trimming were worked out from the DNA. Of under 350,000 clones detected, over 85% appear once; the ten largest clones hold approximately 1.8%. Sequencing input: peripheral blood. The receptor's source is a young woman with COVID-19, enrolled during active disease.

The CDR3 region has the DNA TGTGCCAGCTCACCACAGGGGGCGCGGGACTATGGCTACACCTTC. It specifies CASSPQGARDYGYTF. The chain uses TRBV18 and TRBJ1-2; 7 nucleotides align to TRBD1. V shed 1 base and J 3 bases; nucleotides not matched to a gene: 5. This CDR3 is built from 15 residues. Looked up from germline, CDR1 is KGHSH and CDR2 is LQKENI.